Described below is a single TCR beta chain sequence and its context. What it binds is unknown. CD4+ T cells from unexposed donors were obtained before the COVID-19 pandemic (2011-2018). Isolation of CD4+ T cells took place after about 10 days in culture. As cell numbers allowed, unexposed-donor CD4+ T cells faced SARS-CoV-2 S/N and four cold-coronavirus spikes. This sample was included in a study of CD4 T cells in relation to SARS-CoV-2 and coronaviruses. Study information: Negative control cultures got HIV-1 Nef peptides or no peptide. Study observations and caveats: Crossreactive clones expanded significantly less to SARS-CoV-2 than monoreactive clones. Pre-pandemic and post-infection samples never came from the same donor.

Per germline, CDR1 SGHAT and CDR2 FQNNGV. The V gene lost 4 bases and the J gene lost 9 bases, with 16 bases spanning the gap. The CDR3 is made up of 14 amino acids. Libraries were prepared by immunoSEQ multiplex PCR; TCRdb keeps only in-frame clonotypes and omits some of them. The sample has 20,000 to 25,000 clones, around 74% seen once; the top ten hold about an eighth. The TCR originated in a human donor in good health. The chain recombines TRBV11-2 with TRBJ2-1, with a possible D match to TRBD2 (6 bases). The material sequenced was CD4+ T cells from PBMCs, cultured in vitro. CDR3 bases: TGTGCCAGCAGCTCCCAACCCATGGGGGGTGAGCAGTTCTTC. It translates to CASSSQPMGGEQFF.